This T cell receptor beta chain was captured by sequencing in a study of blood T cell repertoires in COVID-19. CDR1 LNHNV and CDR2 YYDKDF come from the germline V gene (reference sequence). The CDR3 extends over 12 amino acids. V gave up 2 bases and J gave up 8 bases; unmatched junction bases: 2. Assay: immunoSEQ multiplex PCR; the TCRdb copy retains only in-frame clones and omits some. The data contain about 250,000 clones, roughly nine tenths of them singletons. The sequenced sample consisted of PBMCs or T cells enriched from blood (not recorded which). This chain joins TRBV15 and TRBJ1-2; TRBD1 matches at 7 bases. This sequence originates from a woman aged 18-29 years who had recovered from COVID-19. The CDR3 loop is CATSRHRGGYTF. For the CDR3, the DNA is TGTGCCACCAGCAGACACAGGGGCGGCTACACCTTC.